These 5 T cell receptor beta chains were sequenced from one sample in a study of blood T cell repertoires in COVID-19 (dated by TCRdb to about 2020). Library method: the immunoSEQ multiplex PCR assay. As stored in TCRdb, this immuneACCESS dataset retains in-frame rearrangements with V and J assigned. A fraction of the clones does not appear; measured against another copy, unresolved V genes explain less than half of the discrepancy, and the remainder lacks a known reason. The sample records 150,000 to 250,000 clones, roughly 77% of which are singletons. The ten largest clones take up 5.5% to 7% of the sample. Specimen: peripheral blood. These receptors all stem from a middle-aged woman with COVID-19, enrolled during active disease.

This rearrangement joins TRBV7-3 to TRBJ2-1; TRBD2 agrees at 7 bases. V shed 4 bases and J 0 bases; nucleotides not matched to a gene: 6. CDR1 SGHTA and CDR2 FQGTGA come from the germline V gene. The CDR3 consists of 16 residues. The CDR3 loop is CASSSRRTSSYNEQFF. The CDR3, as DNA: TGTGCCAGCAGCTCTCGGAGGACTAGCTCCTACAATGAGCAGTTCTTC.

This clone was observed many times. This chain connects TRBV21-1 to TRBJ1-3; no DNA check was done on the table's D call, TRBD1. TRBV21-1 is deemed a pseudogene. This CDR3 comprises 15 residues. The CDR3 is CASSKYGFSGNTIYF. CDR3 in DNA: TGTGCCAGCAGCAAATATGGCTTCTCTGGAAACACCATATATTTT.

V usage is TRBV6-4 and J usage is TRBJ2-1; 7 bases are a match to TRBD1. The germline V gene has CDR1 MRHNA and CDR2 SNTAGT. The CDR3 contains 15 residues. V was clipped by 3 bases and J by 5 bases; unmatched bases: 7. The CDR3 sequence: CASSEWTGTDNEQFF. CDR3 bases: TGTGCCAGCAGTGAGTGGACGGGGACAGACAATGAGCAGTTCTTC.

This clone was picked up a small number of times. The chain has TRBV10-1 and TRBJ2-1; D remains ambiguous. The V and J ends lost 4 bases and 5 bases respectively, with 9 bases between them. This CDR3 spans 13 amino acids. Germline V gene lookup returns CDR1 WNHNN and CDR2 SYGVQD (reference sequence). The CDR3 DNA is TGCGCCAGCAGTGCAAGCCGCCACAATGAGCAGTTCTTC. It translates to CASSASRHNEQFF.

This sequence joins TRBV6-4 and TRBJ1-1; perhaps TRBD1 as D (6 bases). The length of the CDR3 is 13 residues. Trimming removed 7 bases from V and 3 bases from J, with 12 bases in between. The germline gives CDR1 MRHNA, CDR2 SNTAGT. For the CDR3, the DNA is TGTGCCAGCACCGGTACAGGGTACACTGAAGCTTTCTTT. Its translation: CASTGTGYTEAFF.